A single sample is the source of the 32 T cell receptor beta chains below, sequenced in a study of regulatory T cells in long-lasting Graves disease. With iRepertoire HTBI primers and Arm-PCR of CDR3 regions, TCR beta libraries were built. TCRdb used MiXCR to reprocess the multiplex PCR reads, holding one entry per CDR3 protein. Found here are about 500,000 distinct CDR3 sequences, 9.5% to 15% of them singletons; the top ten hold over 7%. Described time point: newly diagnosed GD, antithyroid drugs for less than 3 months. Following extraction of RNA from PBMCs, that RNA was used to make the TCR library. This same sample was also taken into another study, of T cells in Graves' hyperthyroidism and ophthalmopathy.

Sequencing was performed on peripheral blood mononuclear cells (PBMCs), taken at new diagnosis, from a patient treated with antithyroid drugs. These receptor sequences come from a woman aged 30 to 39 with Graves disease.

In this sample, this clonotype turned up many times. The chain joins TRBV27 to TRBJ2-2; TRBD1 is a possible D gene (6 bases). V was clipped by 4 bases and J by 5 bases, with 17 bases between them. Germline V lookup: CDR1 MNHEY, CDR2 SMNVEV (reference sequence). The CDR3 sequence is 16 residues long. In nucleotides, the CDR3 is TGTGCCAGCAGTTCACACCAGGGGCGCGGGACCGGGGAGCTGTTTTTT. It codes for CASSSHQGRGTGELFF.

Ten or more counts support this clonotype. CDR3 region: CSARDRAGRQPQHF. DNA of the CDR3: TGCAGTGCTAGAGATCGGGCGGGGAGACAGCCCCAGCATTTT. The chain has TRBV20-1 and TRBJ1-5; no clear D gene. CDR1 and CDR2 from the germline V gene are DFQATT and SNEGSKA (reference sequence). This CDR3 region has 14 residues. Trimming took 0 bases from V and 7 from J, leaving 13 bases between them.

This clonotype was seen repeatedly, ten times or more. The chain uses TRBV12-3 or TRBV12-4 and TRBJ1-1, with no clear D. V was cut by 6 bases and J by 2 bases, with 4 bases left in between. The CDR3 length is 11 residues. CDR3 nucleotide sequence: TGTGCCAGCAGCCACAACACTGAAGCTTTCTTT. Protein product: CASSHNTEAFF.

This clonotype has a count of ten or more. The chain recombines TRBV5-1 with TRBJ1-6; D is unclear. Germline CDR1 reads SGHRS; CDR2 reads YFSETQ. V lost 4 bases and J 6 bases, leaving 14 bases between the germline ends. The CDR3 totals 15 residues. Here the CDR3 DNA reads TGCGCCAGCAGCAGGGAGAGCGTTCCTAATTCACCCCTCCACTTT. This gives the protein CASSRESVPNSPLHF. Full variable domain (remainder filled in from reference TRBV5-1 and TRBJ1-6): KAGVTQTPRYLIKTRGQQVTLSCSPISGHRSVSWYQQTPGQGLQFLFEYFSETQRNKGNFPGRFSGRQFSNSRSEMNVSTLELGDSALYLCASSRESVPNSPLHFGNGTRLTVT.

This chain joins TRBV2 and TRBJ1-6; D possibly corresponds to TRBD1 (5 bases). V was shortened by 6 bases and J by 14 bases, with 14 bases between the two germline ends. From germline, CDR1 is SNHLY and CDR2 FYNNEI. The CDR3 totals 12 residues. CDR3 in DNA: TGTGCCAGCAGCGGGGACTTTTTGTCCCTCCACTTT. It yields the protein CASSGDFLSLHF.

In its sample, this clonotype was seen many times. This chain uses TRBV20-1 with TRBJ1-2; D might be TRBD1 (5 bases). V lost 7 bases and J lost 2, with 14 bases in between. The germline V gene has CDR1 DFQATT and CDR2 SNEGSKA (reference sequence). CDR3 length: 13 residues. The DNA of the CDR3 is TGCAGTGTTAATCGAGGGGTCAACTATGGCTACACCTTC. This translates into CSVNRGVNYGYTF.

This clonotype was seen more than once but under ten times. The rearrangement joins TRBV6-2 or TRBV6-3 to TRBJ1-1; D is uncertain. This CDR3 region has 15 residues. Trimming left V 2 bases short and J 4 bases short, with 14 bases between. In germline, CDR1 is MNHEY, CDR2 SVGEGT. As DNA, the CDR3 is TGTGCCAGCAGTTACGAGGCCCCGGGGAGCACTGAAGCTTTCTTT. It codes for CASSYEAPGSTEAFF.

This clonotype was detected ten times or more. This rearrangement joins TRBV27 to TRBJ1-4; D may be TRBD1 (6 bases). V was pared by 5 bases and J by 6 bases, with 16 bases between. The CDR3 spans 15 residues. CDR1 MNHEY and CDR2 SMNVEV come from the germline V gene (reference sequence). CDR3 in amino acids: CASSPHRVSDEKLFF. The DNA for the CDR3 is TGTGCCAGCAGTCCCCACAGGGTCTCGGATGAAAAACTGTTTTTT.

This clonotype has at least ten counts. J is TRBJ2-3 and V is TRBV7-2; 7 bases align to TRBD1. J lost 4 bases, V lost 4 bases, and 14 bases had no gene match. Germline CDR1 reads SGHTA; CDR2 reads FQGNSA. The CDR3 is made up of 17 amino acids. In nucleotides, the CDR3 is TGTGCCAGCAGCTACCCCGGGACAGTTCTGCCTGCAGATACGCAGTATTTT. Protein sequence: CASSYPGTVLPADTQYF.

The table lists this clonotype with a few counts. The chain recombines TRBV7-9 with TRBJ2-1; 7 bases align to TRBD1. This CDR3 is 15 amino acids long. V lost 2 bases and J lost 2; bases outside the gene matches: 3. Germline V gives CDR1 SEHNR, CDR2 FQNEAQ (reference sequence). The CDR3 loop reads CASSLTTGAYNEQFF. CDR3 DNA sequence: TGTGCCAGCAGCTTAACAACAGGGGCCTACAATGAGCAGTTCTTC.

This clonotype has just a few counts. The rearrangement links TRBV18 to TRBJ2-7; 13 positions match TRBD2. V lost 3 bases, J lost 4 bases, and 12 bases stayed unmatched. Germline CDR1 KGHSH, CDR2 LQKENI. The CDR3 contains 18 residues. The CDR3 DNA sequence: TGTGCCAGCTCACCCTACCGGACTAGCGGGAGTATCGCATACGAGCAGTACTTC. Its protein is CASSPYRTSGSIAYEQYF. Complete variable domain (other parts from reference TRBV18 and TRBJ2-7): NAGVMQNPRHLVRRRGQEARLRCSPMKGHSHVYWYRQLPEEGLKFMVYLQKENIIDESGMPKERFSAEFPKEGPSILRIQQVVRGDSAAYFCASSPYRTSGSIAYEQYFGPGTRLTVT.

This clonotype was picked up many times. The rearrangement uses TRBV20-1 and TRBJ2-1, with 13 bases fitting TRBD2. V was pared by 3 bases and J by 1 base, with 6 bases of the junction left unmatched. This CDR3 is 17 amino acids long. Germline loops: CDR1 DFQATT, CDR2 SNEGSKA (reference sequence). In DNA form, the CDR3 reads TGCAGTGCTAGGGTCGGACTAGCGGGAGTGTCCTACAATGAGCAGTTCTTC. Its translation is CSARVGLAGVSYNEQFF.

This clonotype has at least ten counts. The chain is built from TRBV28 and TRBJ2-2; D call uncertain. The CDR3 totals 14 residues. Germline-derived CDR1 and CDR2 are MDHEN and SYDVKM. Trimming took off 5 bases at V and 9 bases at J, with 16 bases between the two ends. The CDR3 spells CASSLHSSLWELFF. DNA of the CDR3: TGTGCCAGCAGTCTACACAGCTCCTTGTGGGAGCTGTTTTTT.

This clonotype has only a few counts. This chain joins TRBV20-1 and TRBJ2-7; 11 bases map to TRBD2. Germline trimming cut 4 bases from V and 4 bases from J; bases unmatched to any gene: 21. CDR1 and CDR2 from the germline V gene are DFQATT and SNEGSKA (reference sequence). The length of the CDR3 is 19 residues. The CDR3 sequence is CSAMYLGLAGPIVTYEQYF. CDR3 in DNA: TGCAGTGCTATGTATCTAGGACTAGCGGGCCCGATAGTTACTTACGAGCAGTACTTC.

The chain has TRBV18 and TRBJ1-5; D perhaps matches TRBD1 (6 bases). Trimming shortened V by 5 bases and J by 0 bases, and 17 bases separated the two germline ends. The germline V gene encodes CDR1 KGHSH and CDR2 LQKENI. There are 17 residues in the CDR3. In DNA form, the CDR3 reads TGTGCCAGCTCAGACCGGGACACGATTTATAGCAATCAGCCCCAGCATTTT. Translation: CASSDRDTIYSNQPQHF.

The table lists this clonotype with many counts. This chain links TRBV11-2 with TRBJ1-5, with D tentatively TRBD1 (6 bases). This CDR3 has 14 amino acids. V lost 5 bases, J lost 4 bases, and 12 bases lay in between. CDR1 and CDR2 (germline): SGHAT, FQNNGV. CDR3 DNA sequence: TGTGCCAGCAGCGAGGGACATGGGAATCAGCCCCAGCATTTT. Its protein product is CASSEGHGNQPQHF.

This clonotype was observed at least ten times. The V gene is TRBV5-1, the J gene TRBJ1-2; D ambiguous. CDR1 is SGHRS, CDR2 YFSETQ, per germline. Trimming took off 0 bases at V and 4 bases at J, with 10 bases between the two ends. This CDR3 has 14 amino acids. CDR3 sequence (DNA): TGCGCCAGCAGCTTGGAACAGCCCGGCTATGGCTACACCTTC. Translating it yields CASSLEQPGYGYTF.

The sample holds many counts of this clonotype. V and J are TRBV7-2 and TRBJ1-2, with D tentatively TRBD1 (5 bases). The V end lost 1 base, the J end lost 7 bases, and 16 bases lay between the germline ends. The CDR3 totals 15 residues. The germline gives CDR1 SGHTA, CDR2 FQGNSA. This chain's CDR3 is CASSLGVGLEGGYTF. The CDR3 DNA sequence: TGTGCCAGCAGCTTAGGTGTGGGACTTGAGGGTGGCTACACCTTC.

This clonotype has a count of ten or more. One end of the junction does not line up with germline, which may come from a read error. The chain employs TRBV7-9 and TRBJ1-1; no firm D call. The CDR3 spans 13 residues. The germline V gene encodes CDR1 SEHNR and CDR2 FQNEAQ (reference sequence). The CDR3 DNA is TGTGCCAGCAGCTTAGAGGAACGGACTGCAGCTTTCTTT. This sequence encodes CASSLEERTAAFF. The whole variable domain, remainder taken from reference TRBV7-9 and TRBJ1-1, is DTGVSQNPRHKITKRGQNVTFRCDPISEHNRLYWYRQTLGQGPEFLTYFQNEAQLEKSRLLSDRFSAERPKGSFSTLEIQRTEQGDSAMYLCASSLEERTAAFFGQGTRLTVV.

This clonotype was observed many times. The chain is built from TRBV29-1 and TRBJ1-2, with 9 nucleotides matching TRBD1. Germline V gives CDR1 SQVTM, CDR2 ANQGSEA. This CDR3 comprises 11 residues. Germline trimming cut 6 bases from V and 8 bases from J; bases unmatched to any gene: 4. The DNA of the CDR3 is TGCAGCGTCGGGACAGGGCAAGGCTACACCTTC. It is translated as CSVGTGQGYTF.

This clonotype was seen many times. CDR3: CASSPDSSQAFF. CDR3 bases: TGTGCCAGCTCCCCAGACAGCTCGCAAGCTTTCTTT. This chain joins TRBV18 and TRBJ1-1; tentative D call: TRBD1 (5 bases). Looked up from germline, CDR1 is KGHSH and CDR2 is LQKENI. The CDR3 is 12 amino acids. Between the trimmed V and J ends, which lost 6 bases and 9 bases, there was a span of 14 bases. The entire variable domain, with the rest obtained from reference TRBV18 and TRBJ1-1, is as follows: NAGVMQNPRHLVRRRGQEARLRCSPMKGHSHVYWYRQLPEEGLKFMVYLQKENIIDESGMPKERFSAEFPKEGPSILRIQQVVRGDSAAYFCASSPDSSQAFFGQGTRLTVV.

A word on this clonotype: Being one base from a much bigger clone, this may be a read error. The chain couples TRBV5-1 to TRBJ2-7; TRBD1 matches 8 bases. The length of the CDR3 is 19 residues. Germline V gene sequence: CDR1 SGHRS, CDR2 YFSETQ. CDR3 protein: CTSSPARGRGRANSYEQYF. The CDR3 coding sequence is TGCACCAGCAGCCCTGCCAGGGGCAGGGGGCGCGCAAACTCCTACGAGCAGTACTTC. The full variable domain, with the rest looked up from reference TRBV5-1 and TRBJ2-7, is KAGVTQTPRYLIKTRGQQVTLSCSPISGHRSVSWYQQTPGQGLQFLFEYFSETQRNKGNFPGRFSGRQFSNSRSEMNVSTLELGDSALYLCTSSPARGRGRANSYEQYFGPGTRLTVT.

The chain employs TRBV11-2 and TRBJ2-1; 13 nucleotides line up with TRBD2. Germline V CDR1 and CDR2: SGHAT, FQNNGV. The CDR3 length is 17 residues. V lost 5 bases and J lost 7; bases outside the gene matches: 11. The CDR3 DNA reads TGTGCCAGCAGCCCAGCAGTGGGACTAGCGGGATATAATGAGCAGTTCTTC. This encodes CASSPAVGLAGYNEQFF.

This clonotype was seen ten or more times. The V gene is TRBV6-5, the J gene TRBJ2-5; TRBD2 might be the D (5 bases). Germline values: CDR1 MNHEY, CDR2 SVGAGI. The CDR3 spans 11 residues. V lost 2 bases and J lost 13, with 11 bases in between. This CDR3 is CASSYLSRGYF. The CDR3 DNA reads TGTGCCAGCAGTTACCTGAGCCGGGGGTACTTC.

The J gene is TRBJ1-5, the V gene TRBV24-1; perhaps TRBD1 as D (6 bases). CDR1 and CDR2 from the germline V gene are KGHDR and SFDVKD. Trimming removed 6 bases from V and 0 bases from J, with 11 bases in between. CDR3 length: 15 amino acids. Written as DNA, the CDR3 is TGTGCCACCAGTTCGACAGGAGATAGCAATCAGCCCCAGCATTTT. Translating gives CATSSTGDSNQPQHF.

V usage is TRBV28 and J usage is TRBJ1-2, with D maybe TRBD1 (6 bases). V gave up 3 bases and J gave up 4 bases, with 12 bases separating them. The germline V gene encodes CDR1 MDHEN and CDR2 SYDVKM. This CDR3 contains 14 residues. DNA of the CDR3: TGTGCCAGCAGTTTGCGACAGGATCCCTATGGCTACACCTTC. This sequence encodes CASSLRQDPYGYTF.

There are many counts of this clonotype. The chain has TRBV20-1 and TRBJ1-6; 10 bases are shared with TRBD1. The CDR3 length is 19 residues. In germline, CDR1 is DFQATT, CDR2 SNEGSKA (reference sequence). V lost 3 bases and J lost 0; bases outside the gene matches: 11. Written as DNA, the CDR3 is TGCAGTGCTAGGGCCCTGGGGACAGGGGCGAGCTCCTATAATTCACCCCTCCACTTT. Translating it yields CSARALGTGASSYNSPLHF.

This clonotype has a count of ten or more. The V and J genes are TRBV7-2 and TRBJ2-5, with D possibly matching TRBD1 (6 bases). The V gene lost 3 bases and the J gene lost 5 bases, with 13 bases spanning the gap. Germline V gene sequence: CDR1 SGHTA, CDR2 FQGNSA. This CDR3 region has 14 residues. In DNA form, the CDR3 reads TGTGCCAGCAGCTTTTTGGGGGCGCGGGAGACCCAGTACTTC. This codes for CASSFLGARETQYF.

To note about this clonotype: Compared with germline, one end of the junction differs, possibly owing to a read error. This chain links TRBV7-3 with TRBJ2-1; D possibly corresponds to TRBD1 (6 bases). This CDR3 spans 16 amino acids. Looked up from germline, CDR1 is SGHTA and CDR2 is FQGTGA. CDR3 sequence reads: CASSQPLRDTYNEQFF. The CDR3 region has the DNA TGCGCCAGCAGCCAGCCACTCCGGGACACCTACAATGAGCAGTTCTTC.

This clonotype was picked up many times. The rearrangement links TRBV7-9 to TRBJ2-7; 9 nucleotides align to TRBD1. The germline V gene has CDR1 SEHNR and CDR2 FQNEAQ (reference sequence). V lost 7 bases to trimming and J lost 5 bases; unmatched junction nucleotides: 9. The CDR3 covers 14 residues. CDR3 coding DNA: TGTGCCAGCACCCTCAGGGGACAGGGCGACGAGCAGTACTTC. Its translation is CASTLRGQGDEQYF.

In this sample, this clonotype turned up many times. CDR3 DNA: TGTGCCAGCAGCCTCACGTGGCCCCAAGAGACCCAGTACTTC. Its translation is CASSLTWPQETQYF. The rearrangement links TRBV11-2 to TRBJ2-5; D is ambiguous. The CDR3 is made up of 14 amino acids. Between the trimmed V and J ends, which lost 5 bases and 1 base, there was a span of 11 bases. Looked up from germline, CDR1 is SGHAT and CDR2 is FQNNGV.

The chain links TRBV28 to TRBJ1-2; a weak D match, TRBD1 (6 bases). The CDR3 is made up of 13 amino acids. Per the germline V gene, CDR1 is MDHEN and CDR2 is SYDVKM. The ends were cut back, 3 bases at V and 7 bases at J, with 12 bases in the middle. CDR3 amino acids: CASSFPGVVGYTF. As DNA, the CDR3 is TGTGCCAGCAGTTTCCCAGGGGTAGTTGGCTACACCTTC.